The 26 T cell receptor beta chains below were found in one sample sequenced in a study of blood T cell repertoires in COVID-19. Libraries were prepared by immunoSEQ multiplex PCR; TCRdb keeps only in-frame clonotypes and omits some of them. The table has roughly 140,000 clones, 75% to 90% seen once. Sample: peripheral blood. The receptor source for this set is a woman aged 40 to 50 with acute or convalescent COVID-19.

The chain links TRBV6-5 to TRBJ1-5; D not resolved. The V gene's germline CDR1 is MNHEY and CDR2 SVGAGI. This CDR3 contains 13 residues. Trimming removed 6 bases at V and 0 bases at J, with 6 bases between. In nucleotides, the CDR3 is TGTGCCAGCAGACAGCATAGCAATCAGCCCCAGCATTTT. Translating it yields CASRQHSNQPQHF.

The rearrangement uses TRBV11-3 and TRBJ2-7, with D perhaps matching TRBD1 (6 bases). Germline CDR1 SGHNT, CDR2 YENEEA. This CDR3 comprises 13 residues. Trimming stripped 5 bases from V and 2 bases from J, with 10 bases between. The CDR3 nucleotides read TGTGCCAGCAGCCAAGGACAGCCCTACGAGCAGTACTTC. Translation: CASSQGQPYEQYF. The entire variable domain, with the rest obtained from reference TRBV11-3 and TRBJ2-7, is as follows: EAGVVQSPRYKIIEKKQPVAFWCNPISGHNTLYWYLQNLGQGPELLIRYENEEAVDDSQLPKDRFSAERLKGVDSTLKIQPAELGDSAVYLCASSQGQPYEQYFGPGTRLTVT.

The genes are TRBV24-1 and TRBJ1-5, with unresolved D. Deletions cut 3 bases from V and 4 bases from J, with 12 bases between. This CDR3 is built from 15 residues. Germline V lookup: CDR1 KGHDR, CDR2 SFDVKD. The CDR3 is CATSDRFEANQPQHF. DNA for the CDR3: TGTGCCACCAGTGATCGTTTTGAGGCTAATCAGCCCCAGCATTTT.

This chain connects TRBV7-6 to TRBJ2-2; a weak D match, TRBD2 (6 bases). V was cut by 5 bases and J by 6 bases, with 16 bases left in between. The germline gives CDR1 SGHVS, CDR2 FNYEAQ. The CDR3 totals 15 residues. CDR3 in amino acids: CASSPVFGGAGELFF. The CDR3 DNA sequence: TGTGCCAGCAGCCCAGTGTTCGGGGGAGCCGGGGAGCTGTTTTTT.

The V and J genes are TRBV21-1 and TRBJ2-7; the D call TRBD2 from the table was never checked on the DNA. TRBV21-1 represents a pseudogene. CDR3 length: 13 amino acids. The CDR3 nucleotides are TGTGCCAGCAGCAAAGCGCCTTGGAGCGAGCAGTACTTC. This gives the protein CASSKAPWSEQYF.

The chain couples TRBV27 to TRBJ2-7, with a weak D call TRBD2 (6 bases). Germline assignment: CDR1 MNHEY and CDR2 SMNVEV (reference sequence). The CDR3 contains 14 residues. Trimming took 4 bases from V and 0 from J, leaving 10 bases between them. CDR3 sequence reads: CASSYSGSSYEQYF. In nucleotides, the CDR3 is TGTGCCAGCAGTTATAGCGGTAGCTCCTACGAGCAGTACTTC.

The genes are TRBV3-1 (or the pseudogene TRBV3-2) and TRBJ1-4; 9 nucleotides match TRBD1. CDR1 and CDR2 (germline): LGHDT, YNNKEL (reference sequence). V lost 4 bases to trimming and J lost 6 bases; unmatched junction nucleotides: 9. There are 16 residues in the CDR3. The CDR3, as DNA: TGTGCCAGCAGCCTAGGGCAGACAGGGGGATATGAAAAACTGTTTTTT. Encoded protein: CASSLGQTGGYEKLFF.

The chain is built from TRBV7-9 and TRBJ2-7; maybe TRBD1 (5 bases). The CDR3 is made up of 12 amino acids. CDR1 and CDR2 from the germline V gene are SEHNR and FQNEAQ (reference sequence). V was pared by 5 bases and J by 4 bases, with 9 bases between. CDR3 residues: CASSQTDYEQYF. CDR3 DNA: TGTGCCAGCAGCCAGACAGATTACGAGCAGTACTTC.

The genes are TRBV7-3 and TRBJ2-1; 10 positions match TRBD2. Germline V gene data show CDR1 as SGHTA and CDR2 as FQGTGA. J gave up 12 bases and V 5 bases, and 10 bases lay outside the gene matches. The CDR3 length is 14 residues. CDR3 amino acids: CASSPNLAGGGQFF. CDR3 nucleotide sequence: TGTGCCAGCAGCCCTAATTTAGCGGGGGGTGGGCAGTTCTTC.

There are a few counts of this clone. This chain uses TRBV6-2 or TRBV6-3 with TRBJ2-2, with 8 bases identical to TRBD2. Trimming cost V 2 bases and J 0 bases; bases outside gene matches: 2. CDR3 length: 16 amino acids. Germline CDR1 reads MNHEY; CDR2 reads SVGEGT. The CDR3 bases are TGTGCCAGCAGTTACGCGGGGGGCGCGAACACCGGGGAGCTGTTTTTT. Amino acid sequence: CASSYAGGANTGELFF.

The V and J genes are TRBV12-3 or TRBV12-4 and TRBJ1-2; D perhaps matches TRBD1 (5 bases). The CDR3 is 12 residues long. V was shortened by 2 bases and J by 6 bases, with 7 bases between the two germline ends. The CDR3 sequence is CASSLPGDGYTF. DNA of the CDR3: TGTGCCAGCAGTTTACCGGGGGATGGCTACACCTTC.

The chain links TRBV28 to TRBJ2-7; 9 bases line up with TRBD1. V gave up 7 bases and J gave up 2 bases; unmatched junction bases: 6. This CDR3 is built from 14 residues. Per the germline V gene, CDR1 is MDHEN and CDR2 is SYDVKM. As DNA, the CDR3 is TGTGCCAGCATCCCGGGACAGGGTGCCTACGAGCAGTACTTC. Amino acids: CASIPGQGAYEQYF.

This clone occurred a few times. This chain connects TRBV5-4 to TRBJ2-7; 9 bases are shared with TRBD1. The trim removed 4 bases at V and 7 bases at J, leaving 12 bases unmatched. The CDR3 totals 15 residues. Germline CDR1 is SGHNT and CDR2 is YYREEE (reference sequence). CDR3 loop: CASSGPGQGSYEQYF. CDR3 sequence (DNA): TGTGCCAGCAGCGGACCGGGACAGGGAAGTTATGAGCAGTACTTC. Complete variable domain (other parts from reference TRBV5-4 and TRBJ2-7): ETGVTQSPTHLIKTRGQQVTLRCSSQSGHNTVSWYQQALGQGPQFIFQYYREEENGRGNFPPRFSGLQFPNYSSELNVNALELDDSALYLCASSGPGQGSYEQYFGPGTRLTVT.

The DNA of the CDR3 is TGTGCCACCAGTGACCGGGACAGGGATTACTCTGGGGCCAACGTCCTGACTTTC. It translates to CATSDRDRDYSGANVLTF. The chain recombines TRBV24-1 with TRBJ2-6, with 9 nucleotides matching TRBD1. This CDR3 has 18 amino acids. Trimming at V came to 4 bases and at J to 0 bases, leaving 6 bases not matched to a gene. The germline CDR1 and CDR2 sequences are KGHDR and SFDVKD.

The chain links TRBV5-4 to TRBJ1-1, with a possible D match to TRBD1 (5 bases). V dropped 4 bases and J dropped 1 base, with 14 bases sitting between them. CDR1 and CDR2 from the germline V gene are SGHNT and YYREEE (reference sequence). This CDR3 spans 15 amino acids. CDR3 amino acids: CASSQGGVWNTEAFF. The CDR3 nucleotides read TGTGCCAGCAGCCAGGGAGGGGTCTGGAACACTGAAGCTTTCTTT.

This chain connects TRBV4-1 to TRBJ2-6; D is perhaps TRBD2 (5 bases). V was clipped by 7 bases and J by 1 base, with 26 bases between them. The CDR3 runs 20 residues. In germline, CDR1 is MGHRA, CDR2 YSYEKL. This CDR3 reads CASNRIKNNLRGSGANVLTF. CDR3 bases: TGCGCCAGCAACCGGATCAAAAACAACCTCCGGGGATCTGGGGCCAACGTCCTGACTTTC.

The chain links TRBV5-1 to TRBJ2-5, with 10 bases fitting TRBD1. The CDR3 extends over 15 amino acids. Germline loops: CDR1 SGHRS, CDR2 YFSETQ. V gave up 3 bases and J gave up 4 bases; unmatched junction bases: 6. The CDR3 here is CASSSGQGFGETQYF. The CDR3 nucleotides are TGCGCCAGCAGCTCGGGACAGGGGTTTGGAGAGACCCAGTACTTC. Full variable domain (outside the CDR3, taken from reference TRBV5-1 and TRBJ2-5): KAGVTQTPRYLIKTRGQQVTLSCSPISGHRSVSWYQQTPGQGLQFLFEYFSETQRNKGNFPGRFSGRQFSNSRSEMNVSTLELGDSALYLCASSSGQGFGETQYFGPGTRLLVL.

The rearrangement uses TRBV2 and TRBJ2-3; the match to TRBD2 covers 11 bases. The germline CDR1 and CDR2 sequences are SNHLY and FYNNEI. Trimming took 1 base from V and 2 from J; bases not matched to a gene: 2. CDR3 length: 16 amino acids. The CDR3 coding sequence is TGTGCCAGCAGTGAAGTGACTAGCGGGGCCACAGATACGCAGTATTTT. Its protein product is CASSEVTSGATDTQYF.

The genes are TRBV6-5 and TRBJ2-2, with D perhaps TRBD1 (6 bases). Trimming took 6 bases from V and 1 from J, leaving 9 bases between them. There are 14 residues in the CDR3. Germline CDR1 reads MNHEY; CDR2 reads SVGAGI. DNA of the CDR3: TGTGCCAGCAGCCGGGGACAGAACACCGGGGAGCTGTTTTTT. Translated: CASSRGQNTGELFF.

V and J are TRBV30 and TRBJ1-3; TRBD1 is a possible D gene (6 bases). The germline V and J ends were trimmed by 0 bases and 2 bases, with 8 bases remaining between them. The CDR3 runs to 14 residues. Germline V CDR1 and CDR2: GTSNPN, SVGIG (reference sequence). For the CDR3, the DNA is TGTGCCTGGAGTGTCGGACAGACTGGAAACACCATATATTTT. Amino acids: CAWSVGQTGNTIYF.

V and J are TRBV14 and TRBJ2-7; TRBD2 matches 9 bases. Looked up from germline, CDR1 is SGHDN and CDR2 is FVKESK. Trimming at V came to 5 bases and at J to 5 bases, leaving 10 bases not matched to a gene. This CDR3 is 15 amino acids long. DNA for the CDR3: TGTGCCAGCAGCTGGCGGGTAGCGGGAGCCCACGAGCAGTACTTC. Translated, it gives CASSWRVAGAHEQYF.

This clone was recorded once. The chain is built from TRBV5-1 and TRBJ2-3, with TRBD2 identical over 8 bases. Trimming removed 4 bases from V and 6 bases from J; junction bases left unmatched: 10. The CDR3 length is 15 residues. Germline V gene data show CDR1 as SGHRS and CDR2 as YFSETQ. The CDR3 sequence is CASSPSGRAGDTQYF. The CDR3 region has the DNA TGCGCCAGCAGCCCCTCCGGGAGGGCCGGGGATACGCAGTATTTT.

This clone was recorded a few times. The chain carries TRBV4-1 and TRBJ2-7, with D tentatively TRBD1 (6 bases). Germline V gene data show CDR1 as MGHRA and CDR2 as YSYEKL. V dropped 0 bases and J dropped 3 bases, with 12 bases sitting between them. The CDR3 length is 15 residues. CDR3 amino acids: CASSQDQGGGYEQYF. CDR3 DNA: TGCGCCAGCAGCCAAGATCAAGGGGGTGGCTACGAGCAGTACTTC.

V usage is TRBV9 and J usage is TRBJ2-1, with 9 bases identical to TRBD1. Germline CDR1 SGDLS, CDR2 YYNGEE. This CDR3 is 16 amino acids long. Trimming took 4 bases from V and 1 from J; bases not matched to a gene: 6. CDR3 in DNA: TGTGCCAGCAGCCCGACGGACAGGGGATCCTACAATGAGCAGTTCTTC. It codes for CASSPTDRGSYNEQFF.

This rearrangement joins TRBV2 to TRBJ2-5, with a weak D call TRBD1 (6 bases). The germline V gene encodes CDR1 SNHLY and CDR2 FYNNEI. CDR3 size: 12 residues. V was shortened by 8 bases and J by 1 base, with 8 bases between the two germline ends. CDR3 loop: CASRDTQETQYF. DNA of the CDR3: TGTGCCAGCCGGGACACCCAAGAGACCCAGTACTTC.

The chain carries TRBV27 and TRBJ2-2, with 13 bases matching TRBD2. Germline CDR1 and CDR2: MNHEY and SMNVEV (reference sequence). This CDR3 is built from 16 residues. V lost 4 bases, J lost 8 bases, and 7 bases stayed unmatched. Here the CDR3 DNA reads TGTGCCAGCAGTTCGGGACTAGCGGGGACGGCGGGGGAGCTGTTTTTT. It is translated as CASSSGLAGTAGELFF.